This T cell receptor beta chain is from a study of T cells in Graves' hyperthyroidism and ophthalmopathy. From RNA transcripts, TCR beta CDR3 regions were amplified. First-round RT-PCR targeting the TCR CDR3 was performed with the HTBI primer set. MiXCR, applied by TCRdb to the multiplex PCR reads, yields one record per CDR3 protein. This table has a few hundred thousand distinct CDR3 sequences, around 13% appearing once. This clonotype turned up a few times. The PBMCs were sourced from fresh peripheral blood (more than 8.5 ml). CDR1 LNHDA and CDR2 SQIVND come from the germline V gene (reference sequence). This CDR3 is built from 13 residues. Deletions cut 4 bases from V and 8 bases from J, with 14 bases between.

The clonotype was recovered from a woman aged 18-29 years with Graves' hyperthyroidism. This sequence joins TRBV19 and TRBJ1-2; D unresolved. Sequenced input: blood. The CDR3: CASSTRTVDGYTF. The CDR3, as DNA: TGTGCCAGTAGTACCCGGACGGTGGACGGCTACACCTTC.